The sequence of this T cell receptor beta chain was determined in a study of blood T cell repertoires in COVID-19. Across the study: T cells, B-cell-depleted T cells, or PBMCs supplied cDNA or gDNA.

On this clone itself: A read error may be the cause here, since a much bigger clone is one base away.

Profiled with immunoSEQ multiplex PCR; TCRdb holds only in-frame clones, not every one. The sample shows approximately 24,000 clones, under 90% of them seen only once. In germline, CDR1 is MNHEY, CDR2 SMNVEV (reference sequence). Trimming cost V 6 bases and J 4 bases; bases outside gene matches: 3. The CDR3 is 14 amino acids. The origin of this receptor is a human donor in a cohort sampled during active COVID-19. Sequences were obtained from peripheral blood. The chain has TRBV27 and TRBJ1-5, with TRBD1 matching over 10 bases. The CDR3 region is CASSRGQGNQPQHF. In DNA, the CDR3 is TGTGCCAGCAGCCGGGGACAGGGGAATCAGCCCCAGCATTTT.